One and the same sample provided the 24 T cell receptor beta chains below, sequenced in a study of shared clonotypes between healthy human individuals. The protocol was immunoSEQ multiplex PCR, while the TCRdb copy is restricted to in-frame clones and leaves out a portion. Of roughly 720,000 clones listed, about nine tenths are singletons. The sequenced sample was memory CD8+ T cells from PBMCs. Subset: CD45RO+ cells pooled with CCR7-negative TemRA cells. Receptors originate from a man aged 18 to 30 in good health. Some clones in this sample may be carry-over from other donors' samples.

This rearrangement joins TRBV7-8 to TRBJ1-1, with D tentatively TRBD1 (5 bases). Germline V gene lookup returns CDR1 SGHVS and CDR2 FQNEAQ. V was clipped by 0 bases and J by 6 bases, with 11 bases between them. The CDR3 covers 14 residues. The CDR3 sequence: CASSLARAGSEAFF. The CDR3 nucleotides read TGTGCCAGCAGCTTAGCAAGGGCAGGGTCTGAAGCTTTCTTT.

The chain links TRBV5-1 to TRBJ1-1, with TRBD1 as a possible D gene (5 bases). The CDR3 totals 15 residues. Germline CDR1 and CDR2: SGHRS and YFSETQ. V was shortened by 4 bases and J by 5 bases, with 18 bases between the two germline ends. CDR3 in amino acids: CASSVGDPLITEAFF. CDR3 coding DNA: TGCGCCAGCAGCGTCGGGGACCCCCTCATAACTGAAGCTTTCTTT.

The chain is built from TRBV27 and TRBJ1-4; D is uncertain. Trimming removed 7 bases from V and 0 bases from J, with 18 bases in between. The CDR3 spans 17 residues. Germline V gene lookup returns CDR1 MNHEY and CDR2 SMNVEV (reference sequence). CDR3 protein: CASTRRGILATNEKLFF. The CDR3, as DNA: TGTGCCAGCACCAGACGGGGAATACTTGCAACTAATGAAAAACTGTTTTTT.

The chain joins TRBV15 to TRBJ2-7; D is undetermined. CDR1 is LNHNV and CDR2 is YYDKDF in the germline V gene (reference sequence). CDR3 length equals 16 residues. V lost 3 bases and J lost 1, with 16 bases in between. The CDR3 nucleotides read TGTGCCACCAGCAGGTCCATGGGTGGCAGGTCCTACGAGCAGTACTTC. It translates to CATSRSMGGRSYEQYF.

A word on this clone: The same CDR3 can be traced to other DNA sequences in this sample. The chain combines TRBV9 with TRBJ2-7, with a weak D call TRBD1 (6 bases). CDR3 size: 14 residues. The V end lost 0 bases, the J end lost 2 bases, and 9 bases lay between the germline ends. Germline lookup yields CDR1 SGDLS and CDR2 YYNGEE. The CDR3: CASSVGGGPYEQYF. The CDR3 DNA reads as TGTGCCAGCAGCGTAGGTGGGGGCCCCTACGAGCAGTACTTC.

The chain combines TRBV4-1 with TRBJ2-3, with TRBD2 identical over 11 bases. In germline, CDR1 is MGHRA, CDR2 YSYEKL. The CDR3 has 17 amino acids. J was trimmed by 4 bases and V by 2 bases; bases with no gene match: 8. The CDR3 loop reads CASSQYSTSGRSDTQYF. DNA for the CDR3: TGCGCCAGCAGCCAATATTCCACTAGCGGGAGATCAGATACGCAGTATTTT.

This chain joins TRBV28 and TRBJ2-2; D gene uncertain. The V end was cut by 3 bases, the J end by 1 base, with 9 bases between. The CDR3 sequence is 15 residues long. The germline V gene has CDR1 MDHEN and CDR2 SYDVKM. CDR3 sequence reads: CASSFRNLNTGELFF. DNA for the CDR3: TGTGCCAGCAGTTTTCGGAATCTGAACACCGGGGAGCTGTTTTTT.

This clone was seen a single time. CDR3 region: CAWSVQGAEQYF. The CDR3 nucleotides read TGTGCCTGGAGTGTACAGGGGGCCGAGCAGTACTTC. The chain links TRBV30 to TRBJ2-7, with 9 positions matching TRBD1. The length of the CDR3 is 12 residues. V was clipped by 0 bases and J by 6 bases; unmatched bases: 0. The germline V gene has CDR1 GTSNPN and CDR2 SVGIG (reference sequence).

V is TRBV19 and J is TRBJ2-7; weak D call: TRBD1 (5 bases). This CDR3 has 14 residues. V gave up 5 bases and J gave up 0 bases, with 11 bases separating them. Germline values: CDR1 LNHDA, CDR2 SQIVND (reference sequence). The CDR3 loop is CASSQGSRSYEQYF. The CDR3 bases are TGTGCCAGTAGTCAGGGTAGTCGCTCCTACGAGCAGTACTTC.

The chain couples TRBV29-1 to TRBJ2-5; 8 bases are a match to TRBD2. There are 16 residues in the CDR3. J was trimmed by 5 bases and V by 3 bases; bases with no gene match: 14. Germline loops: CDR1 SQVTM, CDR2 ANQGSEA. The CDR3 DNA is TGCAGCGTTGACGGTCAGAGGGCAGCGGGAGACGAGACCCAGTACTTC. Translation: CSVDGQRAAGDETQYF.

The chain uses TRBV30 and TRBJ2-7; 9 bases agree with TRBD1. The CDR3 extends over 15 amino acids. The J segment lost 3 bases and the V segment lost 1 base, leaving 7 bases of the junction unmatched. Germline CDR1 and CDR2: GTSNPN and SVGIG (reference sequence). As DNA, the CDR3 is TGTGCCTGGAGTGAGGGACAGGGAGTATTCTACGAGCAGTACTTC. As protein: CAWSEGQGVFYEQYF.

The chain uses TRBV5-5 and TRBJ1-4; D is unclear. The length of the CDR3 is 14 residues. Deletions cut 0 bases from V and 5 bases from J, with 8 bases between. The germline gives CDR1 SGHKS, CDR2 YYEKEE (reference sequence). As DNA, the CDR3 is TGTGCCAGCAGCTTGGGTTTCGGGAATGAAAAACTGTTTTTT. Translated, it gives CASSLGFGNEKLFF.

The rearrangement joins TRBV28 to TRBJ1-3; D uncertain. Germline V gives CDR1 MDHEN, CDR2 SYDVKM. V lost 3 bases and J lost 4, with 10 bases in between. The CDR3 consists of 14 residues. In DNA, the CDR3 is TGTGCCAGCAGTTTCAGAGGGTTGGGAAACACCATATATTTT. It encodes CASSFRGLGNTIYF.

The genes are TRBV5-1 and TRBJ2-7; a weak D match, TRBD2 (6 bases). Deletions cut 2 bases from V and 5 bases from J, with 8 bases between. Germline V gene data show CDR1 as SGHRS and CDR2 as YFSETQ. CDR3 size: 12 residues. CDR3 DNA: TGCGCCAGCAGCTTCACGGGGGACGAGCAGTACTTC. This gives the protein CASSFTGDEQYF.

The chain carries TRBV6-5 and TRBJ2-5; the match to TRBD1 covers 7 bases. The end of the DNA fits TRBJ2-7 better, so the J call may be wrong. Germline V gene lookup returns CDR1 MNHEY and CDR2 SVGAGI. The length of the CDR3 is 13 residues. The chain's CDR3 is CASSPTGSYEQYF. DNA for the CDR3: TGTGCCAGCAGCCCGACAGGGTCCTACGAGCAGTACTTC.

A single count supports this clone. The rearrangement joins TRBV5-1 to TRBJ2-4; possible D gene TRBD2, 6 bases. Germline V gene sequence: CDR1 SGHRS, CDR2 YFSETQ. This CDR3 is built from 14 residues. V dropped 4 bases and J dropped 3 bases, with 11 bases sitting between them. The CDR3 DNA follows: TGCGCCAGCAGCCCGGACGGGAGCAAAAACATTCAGTACTTC. Translated, it gives CASSPDGSKNIQYF.

This clone was seen a single time. The genes are TRBV6-5 and TRBJ2-3; D is unclear. V was pared by 2 bases and J by 6 bases, with 15 bases between. The CDR3 spans 15 residues. CDR1 MNHEY and CDR2 SVGAGI come from the germline V gene. The CDR3 DNA is TGTGCCAGCAGTTACCTGAGTCCGGCAGCCGATACGCAGTATTTT. It is translated as CASSYLSPAADTQYF.

The rearrangement joins TRBV2 to TRBJ1-2; a possible D gene is TRBD1 (5 bases). The CDR3 length is 16 residues. Germline CDR1 is SNHLY and CDR2 is FYNNEI. Trimming took 0 bases from V and 8 from J, leaving 19 bases between them. The CDR3 protein is CASSEAMAWQGGGYTF. In DNA form, the CDR3 reads TGTGCCAGCAGTGAAGCGATGGCTTGGCAGGGAGGGGGCTACACCTTC.

This chain uses TRBV5-1 with TRBJ2-6; D is unresolved. V shed 3 bases and J shed 1 base, with 14 bases lying between them. The CDR3 totals 17 residues. Germline V lookup: CDR1 SGHRS, CDR2 YFSETQ. CDR3 protein: CASSSTPADSGANVLTF. DNA of the CDR3: TGCGCCAGCAGCTCGACCCCAGCCGATTCTGGGGCCAACGTCCTGACTTTC.

The chain uses TRBV7-9 and TRBJ1-1; D not resolved. The germline CDR1 and CDR2 sequences are SEHNR and FQNEAQ (reference sequence). This CDR3 is built from 13 residues. Trimming took 10 bases from V and 0 from J, leaving 12 bases between them. The CDR3 is CATTNGMNTEAFF. The CDR3 nucleotides read TGTGCCACAACGAACGGGATGAACACTGAAGCTTTCTTT.

The chain couples TRBV11-2 to TRBJ2-1; D call uncertain. V was pared by 3 bases and J by 7 bases, with 7 bases between. CDR3 length: 12 residues. From germline, CDR1 is SGHAT and CDR2 FQNNGV. CDR3 in DNA: TGTGCCAGCAGCTTGGGGTGGAATGAGCAGTTCTTC. Amino acids: CASSLGWNEQFF. Supplemented by reference TRBV11-2 and TRBJ2-1, the full variable domain reads EAGVAQSPRYKIIEKRQSVAFWCNPISGHATLYWYQQILGQGPKLLIQFQNNGVVDDSQLPKDRFSAERLKGVDSTLKIQPAKLEDSAVYLCASSLGWNEQFFGPGTRLTVL.

The V and J genes are TRBV4-1 and TRBJ2-7; no firm D call. This CDR3 has 16 amino acids. Per the germline V gene, CDR1 is MGHRA and CDR2 is YSYEKL. V lost 1 base and J 5 bases, leaving 18 bases between the germline ends. The CDR3 sequence: CASSQVLAGTRNEQYF. CDR3 coding DNA: TGCGCCAGCAGCCAAGTTCTGGCAGGAACACGCAACGAGCAGTACTTC.

V and J are TRBV5-1 and TRBJ2-3; 7 bases match TRBD2. Germline V gives CDR1 SGHRS, CDR2 YFSETQ. CDR3 length: 15 amino acids. V lost 4 bases, J lost 0 bases, and 5 bases stayed unmatched. The chain's CDR3 is CASSPRDYSTDTQYF. DNA for the CDR3: TGCGCCAGCAGCCCCAGGGACTACAGCACAGATACGCAGTATTTT.

This clone was detected a few times. The chain recombines TRBV28 with TRBJ1-1; D is unclear. In germline, CDR1 is MDHEN, CDR2 SYDVKM. The ends were cut back, 4 bases at V and 4 bases at J, with 13 bases in the middle. This CDR3 region has 14 residues. The CDR3 DNA follows: TGTGCCAGCAGTTCAAACTGGGGAGGCACTGAAGCTTTCTTT. Its protein is CASSSNWGGTEAFF. The full variable domain, with the rest looked up from reference TRBV28 and TRBJ1-1, is DVKVTQSSRYLVKRTGEKVFLECVQDMDHENMFWYRQDPGLGLRLIYFSYDVKMKEKGDIPEGYSVSREKKERFSLILESASTNQTSMYLCASSSNWGGTEAFFGQGTRLTVV.